This T cell receptor beta chain was sequenced during a study of blood T cells in healthy people across ages. Study-level points and caveats: Donor CMV status was unknown, possibly confounding expanded clonotype changes.

Germline-derived CDR1 and CDR2 are MNHEY and SMNVEV (reference sequence). This CDR3 spans 14 amino acids. V dropped 1 base and J dropped 5; count of bases not matched to a gene: 1. Concerning this clonotype: The antigen remains unidentified.

Together with a sample-barcoded 5' primer, a J-beta primer mix was included in a second PCR lasting about 7 to 11 cycles. TCRdb analysed the 5' RACE reads with MiXCR anew, one entry per CDR3 protein. This table holds 750,000 to 850,000 distinct CDR3 sequences, about 25% found once. This sample was also put to use in a study of T cells of mothers and their children.

The specimen was blood. The chain employs TRBV27 and TRBJ1-5; the match to TRBD1 covers 8 bases. The receptor's source is a boy younger than 18 in good health. CDR3 in amino acids: CASSLLTGDQPQHF. CDR3 in DNA: TGTGCCAGCAGTTTATTGACAGGGGATCAGCCCCAGCATTTT.